This T cell receptor beta chain was profiled in a study of shared clonotypes between healthy human individuals. As for the study in general: The donor pool was made up of a couple of women and three men aged 18 to 49.

Trimming took 4 bases from V and 5 from J, leaving 14 bases between them. The CDR3 is 14 residues long. The germline V gene encodes CDR1 MNHEY and CDR2 SMNVEV (reference sequence). Whole-study results and caveats: Non-shared clonotypes displayed generation probabilities falling below those of clonotypes present in all four donors.

Clones were read by immunoSEQ multiplex PCR, and TCRdb kept only the in-frame ones, dropping some. The sample lists about a million clones; 70% to 80% were seen once. Note on this clone: Its antigen is unidentified.

V usage is TRBV27 and J usage is TRBJ1-1; D possibly corresponds to TRBD1 (6 bases). Sequenced material: memory CD4+ T cells from PBMCs. The sample's subset: CD45RA-negative fraction. The TCR was taken from a young man in good health. Some clones in this sample may be carry-over from other donors' samples. The CDR3 DNA follows: TGTGCCAGCAGTTGGTACAGGGATGGGACTGAAGCTTTCTTT. Protein sequence: CASSWYRDGTEAFF.